Sequencing of this T cell receptor beta chain was carried out in a study of metastatic and nonmetastatic thyroid tumors. Study outcomes and limitations: It was reportedly found that TCR beta diversity was significantly higher in malignant thyroid tumors than in benign nodules, a difference seen in both blood and tumor samples.

Each patient came to thyroid surgery without any prior treatment (of any kind). For this clone: Its cognate antigen is unknown.

Germline assignment: CDR1 MDHEN and CDR2 SYDVKM. The germline V and J ends were trimmed by 7 bases and 3 bases, with 19 bases remaining between them. The CDR3 is made up of 15 amino acids. From the PCR reads, TCRdb re-called clones with MiXCR. The sample records roughly 35,000 clones, approximately 15% being singletons. The sample taken for sequencing was blood. The TCR originated in a female donor with papillary thyroid cancer or a benign thyroid nodule (not recorded which). Some clones in this sample may be carry-over from other donors' samples. This rearrangement joins TRBV28 to TRBJ2-7; tentatively, D is TRBD1 or TRBD2 (5 bases each). DNA for the CDR3: TGTGCCAGCATAGGGACGAACCTCGTCAGCTACGAGCAGTACTTC. Translation: CASIGTNLVSYEQYF.